This T cell receptor beta chain is drawn from a study of PD-1 blockade in classical Hodgkin lymphoma. At the level of the study: With a 2-week interval, patients received intravenous nivolumab at 3 mg/kg.

V lost 5 bases, J lost 2 bases, and 15 bases lay in between. This CDR3 region has 15 residues. Per the germline V gene, CDR1 is SGHVS and CDR2 is FQNEAQ. About this clone: Its target is not known.

Exposure to brentuximab vedotin varied, and each patient had relapsed following autologous stem cell transplantation. General study points: Healthy donors reportedly exceeded newly diagnosed patients in baseline TCR diversity.

Sequenced by immunoSEQ multiplex PCR; TCRdb stores in-frame clones only, minus some. The data contain 20,000 to 30,000 clones, about 70% of them singletons. This chain uses TRBV7-8 with TRBJ1-2, with a weak D call TRBD1 (6 bases). Material: peripheral blood mononuclear cells (PBMCs), obtained at baseline. This sequence originates from a human donor with classical Hodgkin lymphoma. This CDR3 reads CASSRLLGGNYGYTF. CDR3 bases: TGTGCCAGCAGCCGCTTGCTAGGGGGGAACTATGGCTACACCTTC.